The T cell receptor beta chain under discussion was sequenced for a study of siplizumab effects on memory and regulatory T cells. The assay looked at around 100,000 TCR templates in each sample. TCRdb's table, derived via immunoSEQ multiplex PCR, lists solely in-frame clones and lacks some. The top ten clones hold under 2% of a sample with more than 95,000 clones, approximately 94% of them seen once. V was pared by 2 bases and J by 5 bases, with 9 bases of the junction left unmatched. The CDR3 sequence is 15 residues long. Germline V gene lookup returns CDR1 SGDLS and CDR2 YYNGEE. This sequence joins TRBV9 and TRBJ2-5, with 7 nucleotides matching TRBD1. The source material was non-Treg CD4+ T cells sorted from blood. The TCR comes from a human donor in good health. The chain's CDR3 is CASSVGQGVPETQYF. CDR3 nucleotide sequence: TGTGCCAGCAGCGTCGGCCAGGGGGTTCCGGAGACCCAGTACTTC.